This note documents a single T cell receptor beta chain sequence. The antigen remains unidentified. These data belong to a study of T cell responses to AZD1222 COVID-19 vaccine. Overall study results and limits: Nearly half of spike-specific TCRs reportedly target variant regions that are unmutated in the B.1.351 and B.1.1.7 variants.

This table comes from immunoSEQ multiplex PCR, and its TCRdb copy is limited to in-frame clones, with some not included. The sample holds some 150,000 clones, roughly nine tenths seen once. Trimming pared 1 base from V and 0 bases from J, leaving 7 bases between. The CDR3 is 16 amino acids. Germline V gives CDR1 MGHRA, CDR2 YSYEKL. The source was peripheral blood, collected on day 0 of AZD1222 vaccination. This sequence originates from an adult in good health. The chain carries TRBV4-1 and TRBJ2-6; maybe TRBD2 (5 bases). CDR3 nucleotide sequence: TGCGCCAGCAGCCAAGGGGAGTACTCTGGGGCCAACGTCCTGACTTTC. This encodes CASSQGEYSGANVLTF.